The 32 T cell receptor beta chains in this list originate from one sample, sequenced in a study of blood T cells in healthy people across ages. Sample-barcoded 5' priming and a J-beta primer mix drove a second PCR of about 6 to 12 cycles. TCRdb reanalysed the 5' RACE reads using MiXCR and keeps one entry per CDR3 protein. The sample has around 1,000,000 distinct CDR3 sequences; almost 25% are singletons. These records were also assigned to another study, of T cells of mothers and their children.

Sequences were obtained from blood. These receptors were collected from a girl aged 2 to 10 in good health.

Turning to this clonotype: At one boundary the junction diverges from the germline segment, which might be a read error. V gene TRBV4-1 combines with J gene TRBJ2-5; D may be TRBD1 or TRBD2 (5 bases each). Per germline, CDR1 MGHRA and CDR2 YSYEKL. CDR3 length: 15 residues. The CDR3 region is CASRQGVRGEETQYF. The CDR3 DNA follows: TGCGCCAGCAGACAAGGGGTGAGAGGGGAAGAGACCCAGTACTTC.

A few counts support this clonotype. This rearrangement joins TRBV12-3 or TRBV12-4 to TRBJ2-5, with 9 bases that match TRBD1. The end of the DNA aligns better with TRBJ2-7, so the J call may be wrong. CDR3 length equals 15 residues. The CDR3 nucleotides read TGTGCCAGCAGTTCCTACACCGGGACAGGGAACGAGCAGTACTTC. This sequence encodes CASSSYTGTGNEQYF.

This sequence joins TRBV4-3 and TRBJ1-1, with D possibly being TRBD1 (5 bases). V dropped 1 base and J dropped 0 bases, with 9 bases sitting between them. The CDR3 contains 15 residues. Germline V lookup: CDR1 LGHNA, CDR2 YSLEER. This CDR3 is CASSQARQLNTEAFF. CDR3 bases: TGCGCCAGCAGCCAAGCCAGACAGTTGAACACTGAAGCTTTCTTT.

Ten or more counts support this clonotype. V usage is TRBV24-1 and J usage is TRBJ2-5, with a possible D match to TRBD2 (6 bases). The V end lost 3 bases, the J end lost 3 bases, and 7 bases lay between the germline ends. The germline gives CDR1 KGHDR, CDR2 SFDVKD. CDR3 length equals 13 residues. The CDR3 DNA reads TGTGCCACCAGTGATGGGGGGAAAGAGACCCAGTACTTC. It specifies CATSDGGKETQYF.

The sample holds a few counts of this clonotype. V is TRBV29-1 and J is TRBJ2-2; D ambiguous. The CDR3 is 11 residues long. The germline V and J ends were trimmed by 7 bases and 0 bases, with 3 bases remaining between them. The germline V gene has CDR1 SQVTM and CDR2 ANQGSEA. The CDR3 sequence: CSAANTGELFF. The CDR3 bases are TGCAGCGCGGCGAACACCGGGGAGCTGTTTTTT.

This clonotype occurred a few times. The junction does not match germline at one end; this may be a read error. The chain is built from TRBV9 and TRBJ2-7, with 7 bases identical to TRBD1. Per the germline V gene, CDR1 is SGDLS and CDR2 is YYNGEE. The CDR3 runs to 14 residues. CDR3 nucleotide sequence: TGTGCCGGCAGCGTGGGGACAGCTTCCTACGAGCAGTACTTC. Its translation: CAGSVGTASYEQYF.

This clonotype turned up a few times. V is TRBV12-5 and J is TRBJ2-3; D not resolved. This CDR3 comprises 15 residues. Germline V gene lookup returns CDR1 LGHNT and CDR2 FRNRAP. V was shortened by 7 bases and J by 4 bases, with 18 bases between the two germline ends. The CDR3 bases are TGTGCTAGTGCCCTTGGTAAAGGTAGAGCAGATACGCAGTATTTT. Its protein is CASALGKGRADTQYF. Looking up the rest from reference TRBV12-5 and TRBJ2-3 gives the full variable domain: DARVTQTPRHKVTEMGQEVTMRCQPILGHNTVFWYRQTMMQGLELLAYFRNRAPLDDSGMPKDRFSAEMPDATLATLKIQPSEPRDSAVYFCASALGKGRADTQYFGPGTRLTVL.

A few counts support this clonotype. The chain links TRBV7-6 to TRBJ2-3; D unresolved. V was clipped by 1 base and J by 2 bases, with 16 bases between them. CDR1 is SGHVS, CDR2 FNYEAQ, per germline. This CDR3 has 17 amino acids. CDR3 loop: CASSLGKTGTATDTQYF. The CDR3 DNA follows: TGTGCCAGCAGCTTAGGTAAAACCGGAACAGCCACAGATACGCAGTATTTT.

This sequence joins TRBV10-2 and TRBJ2-1, with 10 nucleotides matching TRBD1. With V trimmed by 10 bases and J by 3 bases, 9 bases remained unmatched. Germline V gene lookup returns CDR1 WSHSY and CDR2 SAAADI. This CDR3 has 15 amino acids. CDR3 in DNA: TGCGCCACCACCAGACAGGGGGCTGTCTACAATGAGCAGTTCTTC. This codes for CATTRQGAVYNEQFF.

The chain employs TRBV12-3 or TRBV12-4 and TRBJ1-4; TRBD1 is a possible D gene (5 bases). The CDR3 extends over 13 amino acids. V lost 4 bases, J lost 14 bases, and 17 bases lay in between. The CDR3 loop is CASSSREGSNLFF. Written as DNA, the CDR3 is TGTGCCAGCAGTTCGAGGGAGGGGTCAAATCTGTTTTTT.

With regard to this clonotype: At one of its ends the junction is not consistent with the germline gene, which may arise from a read error. The chain is built from TRBV18 and TRBJ2-7; the D gene could be TRBD1 or TRBD2 (5 bases each). CDR1 is KGHSH and CDR2 is LQKENI in the germline V gene. CDR3 length equals 14 residues. Written as DNA, the CDR3 is TGTGCCAGCTCACCCTACCGGGACGGCTACGAGCAGTGCTTC. Translated: CASSPYRDGYEQCF. The full variable domain, completed using reference TRBV18 and TRBJ2-7, is NAGVMQNPRHLVRRRGQEARLRCSPMKGHSHVYWYRQLPEEGLKFMVYLQKENIIDESGMPKERFSAEFPKEGPSILRIQQVVRGDSAAYFCASSPYRDGYEQCFGPGTRLTVT.

This clonotype was observed once. The junction departs from germline at one end; a sequencing error may be responsible. The V call is TRBV20-1, the J call TRBJ2-3; D uncertain. This CDR3 is 13 amino acids long. CDR1 is DFQATT and CDR2 is SNEGSKA in the germline V gene (reference sequence). The CDR3 DNA reads TGCAGTGCTAGAGACAGAATCACAGATAAGCAGTATTTT. This gives the protein CSARDRITDKQYF.

Note on this clonotype: At one end the junction does not follow the germline gene, possibly because of a read error. This chain joins TRBV12-3 or TRBV12-4 and TRBJ2-7; the D is unclear. The CDR3 contains 14 residues. CDR3 residues: CASSLGSSSYEQCF. CDR3 coding DNA: TGTGCCAGCAGTTTAGGTAGCTCATCCTACGAGCAGTGCTTC.

A few counts support this clonotype. The chain links TRBV20-1 to TRBJ2-5, with 13 positions matching TRBD2. This CDR3 has 14 residues. Germline lookup yields CDR1 DFQATT and CDR2 SNEGSKA (reference sequence). Unmatched junction bases numbered 3, after V lost 5 bases and J lost 3 bases. The DNA for the CDR3 is TGCAGTGCTTTAGGACTAGCGGGAGAAGAGACCCAGTACTTC. The encoded protein is CSALGLAGEETQYF.

The CDR3 loop is CSVMTGSDTQYF. CDR3 DNA sequence: TGCAGCGTGATGACAGGGTCAGATACGCAGTATTTT. The gene calls are TRBV29-1 and TRBJ2-3; the match to TRBD1 covers 7 bases. Trimming took 6 bases from V and 4 from J; bases not matched to a gene: 4. This CDR3 is built from 12 residues. CDR1 and CDR2 (germline): SQVTM, ANQGSEA.

This rearrangement joins TRBV27 to TRBJ2-3, with D tentatively TRBD1 (6 bases). Germline values: CDR1 MNHEY, CDR2 SMNVEV (reference sequence). V was shortened by 2 bases and J by 7 bases, with 13 bases between the two germline ends. The CDR3 sequence is 14 residues long. CDR3 in amino acids: CASSLRDTEHTQYF. In DNA form, the CDR3 reads TGTGCCAGCAGTTTACGGGACACGGAACATACGCAGTATTTT.

This clonotype has a handful of counts. The DNA of the CDR3 is TGTGCCAGCTCCGCGACTTTTAGCGGGGGGGAGACCCAGTACTTC. It is translated as CASSATFSGGETQYF. V usage is TRBV6-5 and J usage is TRBJ2-5; 10 bases map to TRBD2. CDR3 length: 15 residues. After removal of 8 bases from V and 5 bases from J, the junction contained 11 bases not matched to a gene. Per the germline V gene, CDR1 is MNHEY and CDR2 is SVGAGI.

The sample holds a few counts of this clonotype. This chain connects TRBV12-5 to TRBJ2-6; TRBD1 matches 7 bases. The CDR3 spans 18 residues. After removal of 0 bases from V and 0 bases from J, the junction contained 5 bases not matched to a gene. Germline-derived CDR1 and CDR2 are LGHNT and FRNRAP. The CDR3 protein is CASGLVLAGGSGANVLTF. CDR3 in DNA: TGTGCTAGTGGTTTGGTATTGGCAGGGGGCTCTGGGGCCAACGTCCTGACTTTC. Using reference TRBV12-5 and TRBJ2-6 for the parts outside the CDR3, the full variable domain is DARVTQTPRHKVTEMGQEVTMRCQPILGHNTVFWYRQTMMQGLELLAYFRNRAPLDDSGMPKDRFSAEMPDATLATLKIQPSEPRDSAVYFCASGLVLAGGSGANVLTFGAGSRLTVL.

The count of this clonotype is one. The rearrangement uses TRBV24-1 and TRBJ2-7; tentatively, D is TRBD1 (6 bases). The CDR3 length is 15 residues. V dropped 3 bases and J dropped 2 bases, with 13 bases sitting between them. Looked up from germline, CDR1 is KGHDR and CDR2 is SFDVKD. CDR3 amino acids: CATSDAGTPAYEQYF. In DNA form, the CDR3 reads TGTGCCACCAGTGATGCCGGGACACCCGCCTACGAGCAGTACTTC.

In its sample, this clonotype was seen a few times. The chain uses TRBV4-1 and TRBJ2-5; the D is unclear. V was pared by 5 bases and J by 5 bases, with 12 bases between. CDR1 and CDR2 from the germline V gene are MGHRA and YSYEKL. This CDR3 contains 13 residues. The CDR3 protein is CASSDANGETQYF. The CDR3, as DNA: TGCGCCAGCAGCGATGCGAACGGGGAGACCCAGTACTTC.

This clonotype was picked up a small number of times. The chain carries TRBV9 and TRBJ2-7; TRBD1 is a possible D gene (6 bases). Looked up from germline, CDR1 is SGDLS and CDR2 is YYNGEE. V lost 0 bases and J 3 bases, leaving 13 bases between the germline ends. The length of the CDR3 is 15 residues. CDR3 amino acids: CASSVGLGQSYEQYF. As DNA, the CDR3 is TGTGCCAGCAGCGTAGGTTTGGGACAAAGCTACGAGCAGTACTTC.

This clonotype was seen a few times. This chain links TRBV7-3 with TRBJ2-2, with TRBD2 matching over 8 bases. There are 17 residues in the CDR3. V was clipped by 5 bases and J by 5 bases; unmatched bases: 13. The germline V gene has CDR1 SGHTA and CDR2 FQGTGA. CDR3 loop: CASSPSVSGIRTGELFF. The CDR3 DNA sequence: TGTGCCAGCAGCCCTAGCGTTAGCGGGATCAGGACCGGGGAGCTGTTTTTT.

The rearrangement uses TRBV6-1 and TRBJ2-2; TRBD2 matches 10 bases. Germline V lookup: CDR1 MNHNS, CDR2 SASEGT. V lost 8 bases, J lost 7 bases, and 10 bases stayed unmatched. The CDR3 covers 15 residues. CDR3 DNA sequence: TGTGCCAGCCGTGTTTGGCTAGCGGGAGTCGGGGAGCTGTTTTTT. This gives the protein CASRVWLAGVGELFF.

This clonotype was observed a handful of times. V is TRBV29-1 and J is TRBJ2-3; the D gene is possibly TRBD2 (6 bases). Deletions cut 0 bases from V and 1 base from J, with 11 bases between. CDR3 size: 15 residues. CDR1 is SQVTM and CDR2 is ANQGSEA in the germline V gene. CDR3 nucleotide sequence: TGCAGCGTTGAAGAGGAGGGTCTGGGCACAGATACGCAGTATTTT. This sequence encodes CSVEEEGLGTDTQYF.

This clonotype was seen many times. This chain links TRBV12-3 or TRBV12-4 with TRBJ1-4; the match to TRBD1 covers 7 bases. The length of the CDR3 is 15 residues. V trimming: 6 bases; J trimming: 4 bases; junction bases outside the gene matches: 8. The CDR3 DNA follows: TGTGCCAGCAGGACAGGGACGGCATATAATGAAAAACTGTTTTTT. As protein: CASRTGTAYNEKLFF.

The chain recombines TRBV7-3 with TRBJ2-1; D remains ambiguous. Trimming took 1 base from V and 2 from J, leaving 9 bases between them. Germline V lookup: CDR1 SGHTA, CDR2 FQGTGA. The CDR3 consists of 15 residues. The CDR3 sequence is CASSLRPDTYNEQFF. The CDR3, as DNA: TGTGCCAGCAGCTTAAGGCCGGATACCTACAATGAGCAGTTCTTC.

This rearrangement joins TRBV28 to TRBJ2-3; TRBD2 matches 7 bases. Per germline, CDR1 MDHEN and CDR2 SYDVKM. Germline trimming cut 6 bases from V and 11 bases from J; bases unmatched to any gene: 5. CDR3 length equals 11 residues. The CDR3 loop is CASSPRGGQYF. DNA of the CDR3: TGTGCCAGCAGCCCACGCGGGGGGCAGTATTTT. The whole variable domain, remainder taken from reference TRBV28 and TRBJ2-3, is DVKVTQSSRYLVKRTGEKVFLECVQDMDHENMFWYRQDPGLGLRLIYFSYDVKMKEKGDIPEGYSVSREKKERFSLILESASTNQTSMYLCASSPRGGQYFGPGTRLTVL.

This clonotype was found a few times. The V call is TRBV7-9, the J call TRBJ2-1; D is perhaps TRBD1 (5 bases). Germline-derived CDR1 and CDR2 are SEHNR and FQNEAQ (reference sequence). V was trimmed by 5 bases and J by 0 bases, leaving 14 bases between them. This CDR3 has 16 residues. CDR3 coding DNA: TGTGCCAGCAGCACAGGACCTCCGAGCTCCTACAATGAGCAGTTCTTC. This translates into CASSTGPPSSYNEQFF.

The DNA of the CDR3 is TGTGCCAGCAGCTCCTGGACTAGCCCGGGGGAGACCCAGTACTTC. This gives the protein CASSSWTSPGETQYF. The rearrangement links TRBV9 to TRBJ2-5; 8 nucleotides agree with TRBD2. Germline V gives CDR1 SGDLS, CDR2 YYNGEE. CDR3 size: 15 residues. The V gene end was trimmed by 4 bases and the J gene end by 5 bases; junction bases not matched to a gene: 10.

The chain combines TRBV7-2 with TRBJ1-1; D is uncertain. The germline CDR1 and CDR2 sequences are SGHTA and FQGNSA. V was cut by 2 bases and J by 0 bases, with 7 bases left in between. The CDR3 consists of 14 residues. CDR3 in amino acids: CASSLLVLNTEAFF. For the CDR3, the DNA is TGTGCCAGCAGCTTATTAGTCTTGAACACTGAAGCTTTCTTT.

This clonotype was seen ten or more times. An end of the junction differs from the germline gene, which may be a read error. This chain uses TRBV7-7 with TRBJ2-3; D not resolved. CDR1 is SSHAT, CDR2 FNYEAQ, per germline (reference sequence). This CDR3 contains 13 residues. This CDR3 reads CASSLDATDTQYF. In DNA form, the CDR3 reads TGTGCTAGCAGCTTAGACGCGACGGATACGCAGTATTTT.

J is TRBJ2-3 and V is TRBV4-3; tentative D call: TRBD1 (5 bases). The CDR3 totals 15 residues. Germline CDR1 is LGHNA and CDR2 is YSLEER. Deletions cut 0 bases from V and 4 bases from J, with 11 bases between. The CDR3 reads CASSQDRVSPDTQYF. The CDR3 nucleotides read TGCGCCAGCAGCCAAGACAGGGTCTCCCCAGATACGCAGTATTTT.